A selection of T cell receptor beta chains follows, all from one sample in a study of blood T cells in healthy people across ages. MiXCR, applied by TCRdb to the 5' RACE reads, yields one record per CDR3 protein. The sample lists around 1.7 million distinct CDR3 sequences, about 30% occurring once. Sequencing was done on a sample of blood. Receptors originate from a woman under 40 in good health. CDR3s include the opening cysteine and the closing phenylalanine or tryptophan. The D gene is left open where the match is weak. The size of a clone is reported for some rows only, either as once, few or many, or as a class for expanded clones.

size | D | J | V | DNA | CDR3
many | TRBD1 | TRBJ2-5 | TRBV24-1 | TGTGCCACCAGTCCGGGACAGGAGTTCATGGAGACCCAGTACTTC | CATSPGQEFMETQYF
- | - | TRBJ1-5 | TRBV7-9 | TGTGCCAGCAGGCCCGAGGCCAGCAATCAGCCCCAGCATTTT | CASRPEASNQPQHF
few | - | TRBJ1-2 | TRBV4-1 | TGCGCCAGCAGCCAAGAAGGGAATGGCTACACCTTC | CASSQEGNGYTF
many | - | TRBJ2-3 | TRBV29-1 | TGCAGCGTTGGCGGCTCTAGCACAGATACGCAGTATTTT | CSVGGSSTDTQYF
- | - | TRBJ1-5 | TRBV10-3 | TGTGCCATCAGTCTGGACGGATTGAGCAATCAGCCCCAGCATTTT | CAISLDGLSNQPQHF
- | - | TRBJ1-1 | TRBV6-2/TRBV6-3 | TGTGCCAGCAGGGGGGCGGCTGAAGCTTTCTTT | CASRGAAEAFF
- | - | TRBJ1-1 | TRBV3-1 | TGTGCCAGCACCCCGACAGGATCGAACACTGAAGCTTTCTTT | CASTPTGSNTEAFF
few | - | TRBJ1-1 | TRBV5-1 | TGCGCCAGCAACCCCGGACCGGAGACTGAAGCTTTCTTT | CASNPGPETEAFF
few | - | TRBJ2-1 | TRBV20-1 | TGCAGTGCTAGAGCTCCTTTGGTTTCAGTCAATGAGCAGTTCTTC | CSARAPLVSVNEQFF
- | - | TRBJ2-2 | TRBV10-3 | TGTGCCATCAGTGAGTGGGACACCTCCTACACCGGGGGGCTGTTTTTT | CAISEWDTSYTGGLFF
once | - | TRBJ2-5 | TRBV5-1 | TGCGCCAGCGCACGGGGGGGACAGACTCAAGAGACCCAGTACTTC | CASARGGQTQETQYF
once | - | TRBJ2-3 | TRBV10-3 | TGTGCCACCAAAGTCGGCGGGGGCACAGATACGCAGTATTTT | CATKVGGGTDTQYF
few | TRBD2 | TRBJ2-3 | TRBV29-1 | TGCAGCGTTGGAGCGGGATCGGGCACAGATACGCAGTATTTT | CSVGAGSGTDTQYF
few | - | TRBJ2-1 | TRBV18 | TGTGCCAGCTCACCACGGTTCGGGTCTTACAATGAGCAGTTCTTC | CASSPRFGSYNEQFF
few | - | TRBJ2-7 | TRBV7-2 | TGTGCCAGCAGCTCCCCCGAGAGGGAGAGCTCCTACGAGCAGTACTTC | CASSSPERESSYEQYF
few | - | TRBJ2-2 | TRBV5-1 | TGCGCCAGCAGCTTGAGGTCGTGGGACACCGGGGAGCTGTTTTTT | CASSLRSWDTGELFF
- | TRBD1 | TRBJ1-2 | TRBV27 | TGTGCCAGCAGTTTTGGTACAGGGGCCAACTATGGCTACACCTTC | CASSFGTGANYGYTF
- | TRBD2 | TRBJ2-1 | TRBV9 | TGTGCCAGCAGTCCGGGACTAGCGGGAGGTATTTATGAGCAGTTCTTC | CASSPGLAGGIYEQFF
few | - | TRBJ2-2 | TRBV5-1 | TGCGCCAGCAGCCCGTCGGACCAGAACACCGGGGAGCTGTTTTTT | CASSPSDQNTGELFF
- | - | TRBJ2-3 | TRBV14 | TGTGCCAGCAGCCAAGAGGGGCGGGCCCTCACAGATACGCAGTATTTT | CASSQEGRALTDTQYF
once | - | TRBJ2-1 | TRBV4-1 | TGCGCCAGTAGGGACGGAACCTACAATGAGCAGTTCTTC | CASRDGTYNEQFF
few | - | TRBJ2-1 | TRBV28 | TGTGCCAGCACCCAATTGGGAGGGGGCATAGATGAGCAGTTCTTC | CASTQLGGGIDEQFF
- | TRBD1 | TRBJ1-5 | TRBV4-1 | TGCGCCAGCCCTCCAGGGGGAACTATAGGCAATCAGCCCCAGCATTTT | CASPPGGTIGNQPQHF
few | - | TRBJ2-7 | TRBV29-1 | TGCAGCGTGAGGAAGGGTGGTCGCTACGAGCAGTACTTC | CSVRKGGRYEQYF
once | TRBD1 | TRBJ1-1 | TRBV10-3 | TGTGCCATCAGCTCCGGGACAGGGGGCGCGGGCACTGAAGCTTTCTTT | CAISSGTGGAGTEAFF
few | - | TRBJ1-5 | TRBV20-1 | TGCAGTGCTCCGGACAGTTACAATCAGCCCCAGCATTTT | CSAPDSYNQPQHF
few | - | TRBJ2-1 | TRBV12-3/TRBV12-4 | TGTGCCAGCAGTTTAAAGGAACTAGTGGTAAATGAGCAGTTCTTC | CASSLKELVVNEQFF
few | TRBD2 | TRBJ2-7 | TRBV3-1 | TGTGCCAGCGGATGGGCGGGAGGGCCCTACGAGCAGTACTTC | CASGWAGGPYEQYF
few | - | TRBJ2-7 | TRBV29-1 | TGCAGCGTTGAAGATGCGATGGACATAGGAACCTACGAGCAGTACTTC | CSVEDAMDIGTYEQYF